This T cell receptor beta chain was sequenced during a study of T-cell reconstitution after alpha-beta-depleted transplantation in children. This clonotype was counted ten times or more. Antigen: not known. Study findings and constraints: T-cell numbers and diversity, one year after transplant, stemmed largely from T cells that were newly produced. Some patients owed their high day-60 TCRbeta diversity to surviving recipient T cells and thymic progenitors.

Using unique molecular identifiers, the investigators prepared the TCRbeta library. TCRdb re-derived calls from the PCR reads in MiXCR, one entry per CDR3 protein. The table shows some 550,000 distinct CDR3 sequences, with 23% occurring only once. J gave up 8 bases and V 5 bases, and 6 bases lay outside the gene matches. The CDR3 totals 14 residues. Germline V CDR1 and CDR2: MNHEY, SVGAGI. This sample comprised PBMCs, mostly from graft donor cells, obtained 360 days after TCRalphabeta/CD19-depleted stem cell transplant. J is TRBJ1-5 and V is TRBV6-5, with TRBD1 matching over 10 bases. This receptor was identified in a boy in the first two years of life who had a stem cell transplant for acute myeloid leukemia, so the T cells may come from the graft donor. CDR3 loop: CASSTRQGAEPQHF. Here the CDR3 DNA reads TGTGCCAGCAGTACCCGACAGGGGGCTGAGCCCCAGCATTTT.